The 8 T cell receptor beta chains listed next were all sequenced from one sample in a study of cytomegalovirus exposure and HLA in healthy donors. With 60 Vbeta and 13 Jbeta primers, the PCR was carried out. Here immunoSEQ multiplex PCR was the method, and the copy in TCRdb shows in-frame clones only, minus some. The sample yields about 64,000 clones, 85% to 90% seen once. The sample taken for sequencing was PBMCs. These receptor sequences come from a female donor in good health and CMV-seronegative.

The chain employs TRBV9 and TRBJ2-7; D possibly corresponds to TRBD1 (5 bases). There are 13 residues in the CDR3. Germline CDR1 is SGDLS and CDR2 is YYNGEE. V was cut by 4 bases and J by 6 bases, with 14 bases left in between. In nucleotides, the CDR3 is TGTGCCAGCAGCACCCCACCGGACACCGAGCAGTACTTC. It codes for CASSTPPDTEQYF. Supplemented by reference TRBV9 and TRBJ2-7, the full variable domain reads DSGVTQTPKHLITATGQRVTLRCSPRSGDLSVYWYQQSLDQGLQFLIQYYNGEERAKGNILERFSAQQFPDLHSELNLSSLELGDSALYFCASSTPPDTEQYFGPGTRLTVT.

J is TRBJ2-3 and V is TRBV9, with TRBD2 matching 13 bases. This CDR3 spans 17 amino acids. Germline assignment: CDR1 SGDLS and CDR2 YYNGEE. Losses at the gene ends were 3 bases for V and 7 bases for J; bases not matched to a gene: 11. The CDR3 spells CASSEEATSGRKYTQYF. DNA of the CDR3: TGTGCCAGCAGCGAGGAGGCGACTAGCGGGAGGAAATATACGCAGTATTTT.

This chain links TRBV5-4 with TRBJ2-7; the D gene is possibly TRBD2 (7 bases). With 0 bases removed from V and 0 bases from J, the gap between germline ends came to 10 bases. The germline gives CDR1 SGHNT, CDR2 YYREEE (reference sequence). The CDR3 loop spans 15 amino acids. The CDR3 DNA reads TGTGCCAGCAGCTTGGGCGGGGGCTCCTCCTACGAGCAGTACTTC. Its protein is CASSLGGGSSYEQYF. Combining the CDR3 with reference TRBV5-4 and TRBJ2-7 gives the whole variable domain ETGVTQSPTHLIKTRGQQVTLRCSSQSGHNTVSWYQQALGQGPQFIFQYYREEENGRGNFPPRFSGLQFPNYSSELNVNALELDDSALYLCASSLGGGSSYEQYFGPGTRLTVT.

The rearrangement links TRBV30 to TRBJ1-1; D is unclear. The germline V and J ends were trimmed by 1 base and 0 bases, with 21 bases remaining between them. CDR1 is GTSNPN and CDR2 is SVGIG in the germline V gene (reference sequence). The CDR3 has 18 amino acids. CDR3 nucleotide sequence: TGTGCCTGGAGTGACCTGTTCCGCGGGATCCAAATGAACACTGAAGCTTTCTTT. Its protein is CAWSDLFRGIQMNTEAFF.

The V call is TRBV4-1, the J call TRBJ2-5; TRBD1 agrees at 7 bases. There are 14 residues in the CDR3. Per germline, CDR1 MGHRA and CDR2 YSYEKL. V lost 3 bases and J lost 5; bases outside the gene matches: 6. CDR3 nucleotides: TGCGCCAGCAGCCACCGACAGGGCCAGGAGACCCAGTACTTC. Amino acids: CASSHRQGQETQYF.

This clone is a singleton in its sample. The chain carries TRBV5-1 and TRBJ2-3; no clear D gene. V lost 0 bases to trimming and J lost 6 bases, with 11 bases between them. This CDR3 has 14 amino acids. CDR1 is SGHRS, CDR2 YFSETQ, per germline. Here the CDR3 DNA reads TGCGCCAGCAGCTTGGCCGCGGTCCCGGATACGCAGTATTTT. Protein: CASSLAAVPDTQYF.

V and J are TRBV5-4 and TRBJ2-7, with 13 bases lining up with TRBD2. This CDR3 contains 15 residues. Germline trimming cut 4 bases from V and 7 bases from J; bases unmatched to any gene: 8. Per the germline V gene, CDR1 is SGHNT and CDR2 is YYREEE (reference sequence). CDR3 in DNA: TGTGCCAGCAGCCTAACTAGCGGGGGGGCCGGAGAGCAGTACTTC. Translation gives CASSLTSGGAGEQYF.

The rearrangement links TRBV6-1 to TRBJ2-2, with TRBD2 matching over 7 bases. Germline V lookup: CDR1 MNHNS, CDR2 SASEGT. The CDR3 has 15 residues. After removal of 6 bases from V and 0 bases from J, the junction contained 4 bases not matched to a gene. This chain's CDR3 is CASRVGLTNTGELFF. In DNA form, the CDR3 reads TGTGCCAGCAGGGTGGGACTAACGAACACCGGGGAGCTGTTTTTT.